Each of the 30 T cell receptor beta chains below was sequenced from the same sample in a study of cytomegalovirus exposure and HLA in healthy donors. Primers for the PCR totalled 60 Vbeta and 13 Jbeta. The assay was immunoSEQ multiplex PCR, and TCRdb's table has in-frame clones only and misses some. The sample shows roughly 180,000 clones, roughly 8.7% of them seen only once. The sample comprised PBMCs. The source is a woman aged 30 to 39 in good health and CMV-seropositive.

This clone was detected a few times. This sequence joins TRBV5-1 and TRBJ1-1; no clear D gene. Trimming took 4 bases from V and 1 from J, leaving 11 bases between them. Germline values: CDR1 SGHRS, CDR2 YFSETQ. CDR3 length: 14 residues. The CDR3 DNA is TGCGCCAGCAGCAGAGGTACAAGGAACACTGAAGCTTTCTTT. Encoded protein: CASSRGTRNTEAFF.

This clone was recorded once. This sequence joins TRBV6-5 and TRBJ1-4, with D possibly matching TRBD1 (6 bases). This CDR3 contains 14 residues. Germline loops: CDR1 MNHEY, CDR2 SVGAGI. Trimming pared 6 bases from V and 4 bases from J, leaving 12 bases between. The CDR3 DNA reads TGTGCCAGCAGCCCGGGACAAGTTAATGAAAAACTGTTTTTT. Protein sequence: CASSPGQVNEKLFF.

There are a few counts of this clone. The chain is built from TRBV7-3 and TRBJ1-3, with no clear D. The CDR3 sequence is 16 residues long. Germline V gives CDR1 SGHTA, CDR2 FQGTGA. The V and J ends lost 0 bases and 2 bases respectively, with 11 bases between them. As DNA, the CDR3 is TGTGCCAGCAGCTTAACGGGCGAGGGTGCTGGAAACACCATATATTTT. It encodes CASSLTGEGAGNTIYF.

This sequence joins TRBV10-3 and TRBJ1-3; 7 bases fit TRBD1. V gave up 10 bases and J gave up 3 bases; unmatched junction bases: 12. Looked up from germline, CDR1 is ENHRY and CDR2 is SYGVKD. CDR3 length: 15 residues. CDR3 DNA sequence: TGTGCCACGTCGGATTCGGGACAGTATGGAAACACCATATATTTT. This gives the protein CATSDSGQYGNTIYF.

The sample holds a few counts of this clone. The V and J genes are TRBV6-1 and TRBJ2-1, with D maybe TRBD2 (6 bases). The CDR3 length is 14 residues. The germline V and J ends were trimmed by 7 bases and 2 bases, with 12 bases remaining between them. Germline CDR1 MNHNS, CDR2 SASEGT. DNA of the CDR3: TGTGCCAGCATTCACGGCGGGACCTACAATGAGCAGTTCTTC. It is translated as CASIHGGTYNEQFF.

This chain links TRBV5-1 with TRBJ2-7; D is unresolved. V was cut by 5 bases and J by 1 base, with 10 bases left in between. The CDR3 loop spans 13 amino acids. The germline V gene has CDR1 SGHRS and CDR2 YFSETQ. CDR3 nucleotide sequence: TGCGCCAGCAGTCAGACCGGGTCCTACGAGCAGTACTTC. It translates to CASSQTGSYEQYF.

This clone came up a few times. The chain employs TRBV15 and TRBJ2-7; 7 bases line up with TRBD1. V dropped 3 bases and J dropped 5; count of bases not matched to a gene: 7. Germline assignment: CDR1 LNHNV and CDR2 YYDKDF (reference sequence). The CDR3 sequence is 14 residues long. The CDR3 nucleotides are TGTGCCACCAGCAGGGAGCGTACAGGGGACGAGCAGTACTTC. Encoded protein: CATSRERTGDEQYF.

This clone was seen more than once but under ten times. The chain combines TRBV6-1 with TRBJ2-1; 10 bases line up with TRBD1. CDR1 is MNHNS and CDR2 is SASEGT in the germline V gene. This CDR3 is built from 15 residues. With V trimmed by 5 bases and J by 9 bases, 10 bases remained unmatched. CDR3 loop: CASSKMTGGQGEQFF. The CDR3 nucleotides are TGTGCCAGCAGTAAGATGACAGGGGGCCAAGGTGAGCAGTTCTTC.

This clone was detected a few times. In nucleotides, the CDR3 is TGTGCCAGCAGCTTAGGACTAGCGGGCCAAGAGACCCAGTACTTC. Translation gives CASSLGLAGQETQYF. The chain joins TRBV11-2 to TRBJ2-5; 10 bases align to TRBD2. The J segment lost 1 base and the V segment lost 1 base, leaving 0 bases of the junction unmatched. The V gene's germline CDR1 is SGHAT and CDR2 FQNNGV. The CDR3 is 15 residues long.

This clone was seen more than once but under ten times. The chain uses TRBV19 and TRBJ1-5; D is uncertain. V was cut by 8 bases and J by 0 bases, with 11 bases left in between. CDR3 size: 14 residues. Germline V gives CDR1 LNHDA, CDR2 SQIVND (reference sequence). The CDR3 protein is CASLAVDSNQPQHF. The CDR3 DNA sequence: TGTGCCAGTCTTGCAGTCGATAGCAATCAGCCCCAGCATTTT.

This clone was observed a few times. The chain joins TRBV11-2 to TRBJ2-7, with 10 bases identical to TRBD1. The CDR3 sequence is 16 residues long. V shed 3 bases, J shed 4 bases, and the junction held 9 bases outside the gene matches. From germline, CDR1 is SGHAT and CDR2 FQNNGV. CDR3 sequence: CASSFFAGQGRYEQYF. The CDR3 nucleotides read TGTGCCAGCAGCTTTTTTGCGGGACAGGGGCGATACGAGCAGTACTTC.

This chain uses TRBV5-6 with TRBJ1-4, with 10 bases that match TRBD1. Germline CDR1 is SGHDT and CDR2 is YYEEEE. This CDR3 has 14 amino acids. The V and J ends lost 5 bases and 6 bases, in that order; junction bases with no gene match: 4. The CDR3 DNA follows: TGTGCCAGCAGGGACGGACAGGGGGATGAAAAACTGTTTTTT. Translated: CASRDGQGDEKLFF.

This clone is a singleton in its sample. CDR3 DNA sequence: TGTGCCACCCCCCGACTAGCGGGAGCCTCCTACGAGCAGTACTTC. Its translation is CATPRLAGASYEQYF. The rearrangement joins TRBV2 to TRBJ2-5; 12 bases agree with TRBD2. The J call may be incorrect, as the DNA end agrees better with TRBJ2-7. The CDR3 loop spans 15 amino acids. Germline V gene data show CDR1 as SNHLY and CDR2 as FYNNEI.

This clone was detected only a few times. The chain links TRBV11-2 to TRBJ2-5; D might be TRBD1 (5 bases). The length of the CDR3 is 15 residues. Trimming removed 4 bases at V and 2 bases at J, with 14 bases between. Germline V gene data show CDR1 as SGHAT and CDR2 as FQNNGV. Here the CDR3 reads CASSSLWTPQETQYF. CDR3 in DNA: TGTGCCAGCAGCTCCCTTTGGACACCACAAGAGACCCAGTACTTC.

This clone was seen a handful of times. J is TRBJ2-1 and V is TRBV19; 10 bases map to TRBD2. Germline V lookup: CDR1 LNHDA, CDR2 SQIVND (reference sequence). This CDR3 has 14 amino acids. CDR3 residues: CASGRQEESNEQFF. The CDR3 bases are TGTGCTAGCGGGAGGCAAGAGGAGAGCAATGAGCAGTTCTTC.

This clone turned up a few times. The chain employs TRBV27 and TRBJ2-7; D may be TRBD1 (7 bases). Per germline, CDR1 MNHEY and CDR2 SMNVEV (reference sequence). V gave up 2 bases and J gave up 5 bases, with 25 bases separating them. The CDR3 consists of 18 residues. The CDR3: CASSLLGGGRYKANEQYF. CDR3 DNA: TGTGCCAGCAGTTTACTTGGAGGGGGCAGATATAAGGCCAACGAGCAGTACTTC.

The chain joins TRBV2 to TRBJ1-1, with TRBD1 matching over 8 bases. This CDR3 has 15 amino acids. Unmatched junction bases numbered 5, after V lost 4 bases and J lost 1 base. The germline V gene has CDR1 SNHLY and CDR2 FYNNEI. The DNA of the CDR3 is TGTGCCAGCAGTGTCCTACAGGGGGGGAACACTGAAGCTTTCTTT. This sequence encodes CASSVLQGGNTEAFF.

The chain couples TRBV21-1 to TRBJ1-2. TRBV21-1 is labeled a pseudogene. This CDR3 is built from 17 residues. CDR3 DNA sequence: TGTGCCAGCAGCGACGAGGAAGAGGGCTCTCCCCCTGACGGCTACACCTTC. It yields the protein CASSDEEEGSPPDGYTF.

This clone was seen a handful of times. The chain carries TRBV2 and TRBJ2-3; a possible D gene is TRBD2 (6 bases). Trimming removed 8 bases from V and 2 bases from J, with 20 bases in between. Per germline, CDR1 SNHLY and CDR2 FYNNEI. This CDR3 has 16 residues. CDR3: CASFDGSWGATDTQYF. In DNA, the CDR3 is TGTGCCAGCTTCGACGGGAGTTGGGGTGCCACAGATACGCAGTATTTT.

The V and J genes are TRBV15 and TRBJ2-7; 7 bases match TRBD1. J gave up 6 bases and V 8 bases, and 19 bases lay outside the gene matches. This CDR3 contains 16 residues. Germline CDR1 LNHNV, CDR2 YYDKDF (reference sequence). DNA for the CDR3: TGTGCCACCGCGGAGACAGGGCCGATTCTAGGAGGCGAGCAGTACTTC. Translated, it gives CATAETGPILGGEQYF.

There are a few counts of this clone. The CDR3, as DNA: TGTGCCAGCAGGCCCGGGACAGGGATCTACGAGCAGTACTTC. Amino acid sequence: CASRPGTGIYEQYF. The rearrangement joins TRBV6-5 to TRBJ2-7; 9 bases align to TRBD1. V was clipped by 6 bases and J by 3 bases; unmatched bases: 6. The CDR3 consists of 14 residues. Looked up from germline, CDR1 is MNHEY and CDR2 is SVGAGI.

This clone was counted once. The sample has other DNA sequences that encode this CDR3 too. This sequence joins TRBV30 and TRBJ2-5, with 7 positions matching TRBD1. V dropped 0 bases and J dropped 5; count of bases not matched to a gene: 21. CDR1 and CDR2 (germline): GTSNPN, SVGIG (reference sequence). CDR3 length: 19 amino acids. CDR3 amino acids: CAWSVRVQGDHTGLETQYF. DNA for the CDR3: TGTGCCTGGAGTGTAAGGGTCCAGGGGGATCATACGGGCTTGGAGACCCAGTACTTC.

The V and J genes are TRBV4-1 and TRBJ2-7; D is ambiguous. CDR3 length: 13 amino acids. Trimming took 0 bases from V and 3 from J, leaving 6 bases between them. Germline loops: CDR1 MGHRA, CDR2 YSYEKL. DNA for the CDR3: TGCGCCAGCAGCCAAGACAGGCGCTACGAGCAGTACTTC. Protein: CASSQDRRYEQYF.

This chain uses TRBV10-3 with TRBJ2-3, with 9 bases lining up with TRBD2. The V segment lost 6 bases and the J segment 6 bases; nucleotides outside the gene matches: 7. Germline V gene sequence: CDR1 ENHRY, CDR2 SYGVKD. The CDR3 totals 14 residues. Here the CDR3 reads CAIRTSGVRDTQYF. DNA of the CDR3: TGTGCCATCAGGACTAGCGGTGTTCGGGATACGCAGTATTTT.

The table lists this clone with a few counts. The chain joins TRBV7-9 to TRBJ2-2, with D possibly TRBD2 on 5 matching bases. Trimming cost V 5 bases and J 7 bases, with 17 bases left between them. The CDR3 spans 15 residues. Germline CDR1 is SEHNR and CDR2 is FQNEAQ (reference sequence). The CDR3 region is CASSPRPTRDGELFF. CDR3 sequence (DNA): TGTGCCAGCAGCCCCCGACCAACCCGGGACGGGGAGCTGTTTTTT.

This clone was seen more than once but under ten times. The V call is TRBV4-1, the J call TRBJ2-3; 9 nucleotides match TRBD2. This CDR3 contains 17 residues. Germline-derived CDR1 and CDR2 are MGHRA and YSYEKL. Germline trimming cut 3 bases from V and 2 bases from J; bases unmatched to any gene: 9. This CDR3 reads CASSQGVAGALTDTQYF. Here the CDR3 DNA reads TGCGCCAGCAGCCAGGGGGTAGCGGGAGCCCTCACAGATACGCAGTATTTT.

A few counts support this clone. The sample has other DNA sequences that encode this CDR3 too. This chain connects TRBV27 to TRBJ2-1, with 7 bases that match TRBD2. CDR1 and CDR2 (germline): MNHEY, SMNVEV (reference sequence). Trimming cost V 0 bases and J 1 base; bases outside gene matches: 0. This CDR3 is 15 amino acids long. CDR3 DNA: TGTGCCAGCAGTTTATCGCGGGGGTCCTACAATGAGCAGTTCTTC. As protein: CASSLSRGSYNEQFF.

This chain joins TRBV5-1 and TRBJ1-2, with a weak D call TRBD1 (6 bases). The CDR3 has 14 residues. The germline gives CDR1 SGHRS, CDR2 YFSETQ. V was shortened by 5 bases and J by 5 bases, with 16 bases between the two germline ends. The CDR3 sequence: CASSLGGQVYGYTF. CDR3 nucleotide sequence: TGCGCCAGCAGTCTTGGGGGCCAGGTGTATGGCTACACCTTC.

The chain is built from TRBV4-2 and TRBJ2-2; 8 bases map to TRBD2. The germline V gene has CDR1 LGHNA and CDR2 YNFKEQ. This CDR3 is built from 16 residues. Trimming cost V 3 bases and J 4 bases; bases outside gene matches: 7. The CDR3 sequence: CASSHAGTRGTGELFF. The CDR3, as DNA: TGTGCCAGCAGCCACGCCGGGACTAGAGGCACCGGGGAGCTGTTTTTT.

DNA of the CDR3: TGTGCCAGCAGACTCGGGGGAGGGTTGGGTAATGAGCAGTTCTTC. This gives the protein CASRLGGGLGNEQFF. V gene TRBV6-6 combines with J gene TRBJ2-1; 7 nucleotides match TRBD2. Germline V gene data show CDR1 as MNHNY and CDR2 as SVGAGI (reference sequence). The CDR3 totals 15 residues. The V and J ends lost 6 bases and 7 bases, in that order; junction bases with no gene match: 12.